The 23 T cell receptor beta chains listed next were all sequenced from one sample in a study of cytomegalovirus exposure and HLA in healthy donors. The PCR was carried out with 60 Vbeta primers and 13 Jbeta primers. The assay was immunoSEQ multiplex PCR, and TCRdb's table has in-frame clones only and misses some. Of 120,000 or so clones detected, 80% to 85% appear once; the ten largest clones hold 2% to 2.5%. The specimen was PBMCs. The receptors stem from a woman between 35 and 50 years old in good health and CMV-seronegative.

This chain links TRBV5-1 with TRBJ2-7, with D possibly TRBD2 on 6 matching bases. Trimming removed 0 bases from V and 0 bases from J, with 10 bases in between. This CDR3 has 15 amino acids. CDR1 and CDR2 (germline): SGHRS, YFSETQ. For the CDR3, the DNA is TGCGCCAGCAGCTTGGCCCCGACTAGCTCCTACGAGCAGTACTTC. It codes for CASSLAPTSSYEQYF. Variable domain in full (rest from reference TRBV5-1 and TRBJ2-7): KAGVTQTPRYLIKTRGQQVTLSCSPISGHRSVSWYQQTPGQGLQFLFEYFSETQRNKGNFPGRFSGRQFSNSRSEMNVSTLELGDSALYLCASSLAPTSSYEQYFGPGTRLTVT.

The CDR3 loop is CASSLEGGFLSPLHF. DNA for the CDR3: TGTGCCAGCAGCCTAGAGGGAGGGTTCCTTTCACCCCTCCACTTT. The chain has TRBV7-9 and TRBJ1-6, with D hard to call. The CDR3 extends over 15 amino acids. V gave up 5 bases and J gave up 9 bases, with 17 bases separating them. Germline values: CDR1 SEHNR, CDR2 FQNEAQ (reference sequence). The whole variable domain, remainder taken from reference TRBV7-9 and TRBJ1-6, is DTGVSQNPRHKITKRGQNVTFRCDPISEHNRLYWYRQTLGQGPEFLTYFQNEAQLEKSRLLSDRFSAERPKGSFSTLEIQRTEQGDSAMYLCASSLEGGFLSPLHFGNGTRLTVT.

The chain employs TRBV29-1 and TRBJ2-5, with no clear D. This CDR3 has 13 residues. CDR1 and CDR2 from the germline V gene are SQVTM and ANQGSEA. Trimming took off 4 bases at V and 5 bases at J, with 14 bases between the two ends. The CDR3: CSVVWVSGETQYF. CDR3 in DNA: TGCAGCGTTGTTTGGGTTTCCGGGGAGACCCAGTACTTC.

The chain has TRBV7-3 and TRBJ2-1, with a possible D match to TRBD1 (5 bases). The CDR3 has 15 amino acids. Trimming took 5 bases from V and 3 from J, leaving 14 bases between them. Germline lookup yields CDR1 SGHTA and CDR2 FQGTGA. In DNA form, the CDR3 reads TGTGCCAGCAGCCACACAGTAGGGGACTACAATGAGCAGTTCTTC. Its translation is CASSHTVGDYNEQFF.

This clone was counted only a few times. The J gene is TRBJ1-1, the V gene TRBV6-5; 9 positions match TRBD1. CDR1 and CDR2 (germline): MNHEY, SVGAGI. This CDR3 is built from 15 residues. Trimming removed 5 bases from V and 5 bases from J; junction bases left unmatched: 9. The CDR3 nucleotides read TGTGCCAGCAGTAACAGGGGGCCGGGATGGACTGAAGCTTTCTTT. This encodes CASSNRGPGWTEAFF.

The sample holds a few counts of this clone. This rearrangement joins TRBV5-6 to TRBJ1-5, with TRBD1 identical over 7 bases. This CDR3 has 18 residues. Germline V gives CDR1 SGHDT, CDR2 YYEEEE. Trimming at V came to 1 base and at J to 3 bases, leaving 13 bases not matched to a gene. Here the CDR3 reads CASSLYGAGGTVNQPQHF. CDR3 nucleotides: TGTGCCAGCAGCTTGTACGGGGCAGGGGGTACGGTCAATCAGCCCCAGCATTTT.

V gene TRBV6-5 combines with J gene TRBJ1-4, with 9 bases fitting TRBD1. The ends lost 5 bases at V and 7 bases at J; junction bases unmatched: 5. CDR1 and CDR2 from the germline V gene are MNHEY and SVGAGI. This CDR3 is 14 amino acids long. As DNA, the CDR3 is TGTGCCAGCAGTGAAGGGACAGGGCTTGAAAAACTGTTTTTT. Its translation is CASSEGTGLEKLFF.

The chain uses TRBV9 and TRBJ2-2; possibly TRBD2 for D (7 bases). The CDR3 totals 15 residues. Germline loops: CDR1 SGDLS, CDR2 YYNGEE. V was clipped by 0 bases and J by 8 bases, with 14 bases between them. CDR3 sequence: CASSVAGGLTGELFF. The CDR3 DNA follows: TGTGCCAGCAGCGTAGCCGGGGGGCTAACGGGGGAGCTGTTTTTT. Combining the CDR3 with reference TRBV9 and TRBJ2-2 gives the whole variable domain DSGVTQTPKHLITATGQRVTLRCSPRSGDLSVYWYQQSLDQGLQFLIQYYNGEERAKGNILERFSAQQFPDLHSELNLSSLELGDSALYFCASSVAGGLTGELFFGEGSRLTVL.

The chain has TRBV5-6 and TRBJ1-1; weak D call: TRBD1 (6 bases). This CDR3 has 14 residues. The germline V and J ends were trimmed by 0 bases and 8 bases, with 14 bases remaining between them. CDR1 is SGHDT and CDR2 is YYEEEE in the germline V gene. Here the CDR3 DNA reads TGTGCCAGCAGCTTGGGGGACAAGAAAAGAGAAGCTTTCTTT. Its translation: CASSLGDKKREAFF.

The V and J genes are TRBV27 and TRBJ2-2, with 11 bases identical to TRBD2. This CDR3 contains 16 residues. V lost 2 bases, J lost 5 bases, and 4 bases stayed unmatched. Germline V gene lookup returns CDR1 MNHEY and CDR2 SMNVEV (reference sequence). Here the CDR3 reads CASSLVTSGRTGELFF. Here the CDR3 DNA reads TGTGCCAGCAGTTTAGTAACTAGCGGGAGAACCGGGGAGCTGTTTTTT.

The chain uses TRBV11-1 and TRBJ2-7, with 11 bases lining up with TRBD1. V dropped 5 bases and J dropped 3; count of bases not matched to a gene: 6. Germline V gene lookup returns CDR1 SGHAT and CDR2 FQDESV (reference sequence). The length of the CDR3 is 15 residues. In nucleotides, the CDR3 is TGTGCCAGCAGCGCTACCGGGACAGGGGGCTACGAGCAGTACTTC. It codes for CASSATGTGGYEQYF.

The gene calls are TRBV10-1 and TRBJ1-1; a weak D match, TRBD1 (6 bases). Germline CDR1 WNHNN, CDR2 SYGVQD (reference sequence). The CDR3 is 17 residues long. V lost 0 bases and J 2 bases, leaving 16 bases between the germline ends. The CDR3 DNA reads TGCGCCAGCAGTGAGTCCTACAGGGCAGGTCCTAACACTGAAGCTTTCTTT. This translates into CASSESYRAGPNTEAFF.

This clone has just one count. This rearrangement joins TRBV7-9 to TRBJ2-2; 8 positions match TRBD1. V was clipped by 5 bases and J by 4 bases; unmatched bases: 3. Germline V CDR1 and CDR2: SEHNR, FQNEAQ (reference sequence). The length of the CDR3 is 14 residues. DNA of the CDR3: TGTGCCAGCAGCCGGACAGGGACCACCGGGGAGCTGTTTTTT. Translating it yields CASSRTGTTGELFF.

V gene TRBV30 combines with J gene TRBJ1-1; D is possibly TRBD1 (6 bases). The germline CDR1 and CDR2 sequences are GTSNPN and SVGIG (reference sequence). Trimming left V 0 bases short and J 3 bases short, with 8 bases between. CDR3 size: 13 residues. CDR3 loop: CAWSVNRDTEAFF. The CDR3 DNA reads TGTGCCTGGAGTGTAAACAGGGACACTGAAGCTTTCTTT.

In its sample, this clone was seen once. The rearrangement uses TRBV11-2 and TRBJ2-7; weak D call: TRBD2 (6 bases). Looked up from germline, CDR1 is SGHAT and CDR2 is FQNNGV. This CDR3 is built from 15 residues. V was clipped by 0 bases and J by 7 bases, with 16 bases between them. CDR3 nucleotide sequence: TGTGCCAGCAGCTTAGAAGGGACGGGAGTGAGGGAGCAGTACTTC. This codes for CASSLEGTGVREQYF.

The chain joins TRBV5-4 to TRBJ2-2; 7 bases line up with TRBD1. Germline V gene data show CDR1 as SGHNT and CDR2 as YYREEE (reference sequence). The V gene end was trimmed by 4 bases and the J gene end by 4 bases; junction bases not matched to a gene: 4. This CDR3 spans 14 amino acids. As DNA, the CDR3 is TGTGCCAGCAGCCATTCAGGGGGCACCGGGGAGCTGTTTTTT. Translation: CASSHSGGTGELFF.

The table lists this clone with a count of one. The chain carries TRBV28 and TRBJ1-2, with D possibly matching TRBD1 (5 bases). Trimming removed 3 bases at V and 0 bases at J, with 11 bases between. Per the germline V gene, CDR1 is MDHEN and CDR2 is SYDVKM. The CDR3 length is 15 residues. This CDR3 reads CASSLVGVSNYGYTF. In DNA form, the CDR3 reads TGTGCCAGCAGTTTGGTAGGGGTCTCTAACTATGGCTACACCTTC.

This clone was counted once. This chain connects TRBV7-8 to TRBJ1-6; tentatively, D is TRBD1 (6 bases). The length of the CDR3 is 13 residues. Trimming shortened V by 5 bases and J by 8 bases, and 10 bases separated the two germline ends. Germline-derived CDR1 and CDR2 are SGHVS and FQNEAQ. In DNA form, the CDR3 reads TGTGCCAGCAGCCAAAGACAGGATTCACCCCTCCACTTT. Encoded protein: CASSQRQDSPLHF.

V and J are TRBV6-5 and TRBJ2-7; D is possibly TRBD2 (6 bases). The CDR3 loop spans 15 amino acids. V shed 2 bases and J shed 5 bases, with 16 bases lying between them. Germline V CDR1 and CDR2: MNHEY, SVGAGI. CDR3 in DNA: TGTGCCAGCAGTTACGAAAGGAGGGGCGGCCACGAGCAGTACTTC. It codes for CASSYERRGGHEQYF.

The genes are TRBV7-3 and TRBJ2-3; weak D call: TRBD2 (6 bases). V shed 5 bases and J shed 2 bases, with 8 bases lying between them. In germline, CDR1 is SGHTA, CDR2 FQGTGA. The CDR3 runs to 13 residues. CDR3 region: CASSRDFTDTQYF. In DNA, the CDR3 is TGTGCCAGCAGCCGGGACTTCACAGATACGCAGTATTTT.

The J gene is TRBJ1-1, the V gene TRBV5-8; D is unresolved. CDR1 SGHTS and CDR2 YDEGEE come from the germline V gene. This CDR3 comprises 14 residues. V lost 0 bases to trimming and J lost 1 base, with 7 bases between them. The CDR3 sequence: CASSLGQRNTEAFF. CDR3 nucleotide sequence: TGTGCCAGCAGCTTGGGACAAAGGAACACTGAAGCTTTCTTT.

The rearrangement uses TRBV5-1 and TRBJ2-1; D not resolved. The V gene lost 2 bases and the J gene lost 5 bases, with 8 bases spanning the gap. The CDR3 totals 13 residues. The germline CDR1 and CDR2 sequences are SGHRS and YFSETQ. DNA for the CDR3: TGCGCCAGCAGCTTCCGACTGAACAATGAGCAGTTCTTC. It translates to CASSFRLNNEQFF.

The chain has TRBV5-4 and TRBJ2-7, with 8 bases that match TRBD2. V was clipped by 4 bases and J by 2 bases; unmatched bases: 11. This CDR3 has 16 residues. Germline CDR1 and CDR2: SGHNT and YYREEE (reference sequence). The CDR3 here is CASSVRGGSLAYEQYF. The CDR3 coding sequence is TGTGCCAGCAGCGTCCGGGGGGGCTCATTGGCCTACGAGCAGTACTTC.